The 3 T cell receptor beta chains in this list originate from one sample, sequenced in a study of T cells in Graves' hyperthyroidism and ophthalmopathy. Using RNA transcripts as the source, TCR beta CDR3 regions were amplified. First-round RT-PCR of the TCR CDR3 relied on the HTBI primer set. TCRdb analysed the multiplex PCR reads with MiXCR anew, one entry per CDR3 protein. The sample consists of 660,000 or so distinct CDR3 sequences, about 45% of them appearing once. The sample consisted of peripheral blood or thyroid tissue (not recorded which). These receptors all come from an adult man with Graves' disease, either hyperthyroidism or ophthalmopathy (not recorded which).

This clonotype has at least ten counts. The chain recombines TRBV2 with TRBJ1-2; weak D call: TRBD1 (6 bases). This CDR3 is 15 amino acids long. Germline V lookup: CDR1 SNHLY, CDR2 FYNNEI. Trimming shortened V by 2 bases and J by 0 bases, and 10 bases separated the two germline ends. The CDR3 region is CASSELDSPNYGYTF. As DNA, the CDR3 is TGTGCCAGCAGTGAATTGGACAGTCCTAACTATGGCTACACCTTC.

The chain is built from TRBV29-1 and TRBJ1-2; D is unresolved. CDR3 size: 11 residues. V was shortened by 3 bases and J by 2 bases, with 4 bases between the two germline ends. CDR1 is SQVTM and CDR2 is ANQGSEA in the germline V gene. The DNA of the CDR3 is TGCAGCGTTGATGACAACTATGGCTACACCTTC. Protein sequence: CSVDDNYGYTF. Looking up the rest from reference TRBV29-1 and TRBJ1-2 gives the full variable domain: SAVISQKPSRDICQRGTSLTIQCQVDSQVTMMFWYRQQPGQSLTLIATANQGSEATYESGFVIDKFPISRPNLTFSTLTVSNMSPEDSSIYLCSVDDNYGYTFGSGTRLTVV.

This clonotype was counted only a few times. This rearrangement joins TRBV10-3 to TRBJ1-2, with a tentative D call TRBD1 (6 bases). The germline V and J ends were trimmed by 2 bases and 6 bases, with 34 bases remaining between them. Germline CDR1 is ENHRY and CDR2 is SYGVKD. The CDR3 runs 21 residues. The CDR3 region is CAISEPRGGLSDGQGRDGYTF. The CDR3 DNA is TGTGCCATCAGTGAGCCGCGTGGGGGACTCAGTGACGGCCAGGGGAGGGATGGCTACACCTTC.